Below are 23 T cell receptor beta chains sequenced from a single sample in a study of blood T cell repertoires in COVID-19. The table came from immunoSEQ multiplex PCR; TCRdb's copy has only in-frame clones and leaves some out. This table holds roughly 100,000 clones, around 90% found once. The sequenced sample consisted of peripheral blood. The receptor source for this set is a man aged 45-60 years with active COVID-19.

The chain joins TRBV18 to TRBJ1-5, with D hard to call. The CDR3 extends over 13 amino acids. V gave up 3 bases and J gave up 7 bases, with 10 bases separating them. Germline CDR1 is KGHSH and CDR2 is LQKENI. The CDR3, as DNA: TGTGCCAGCTCACCCATGACGGAGCAGCCCCAGCATTTT. Translating it yields CASSPMTEQPQHF. Based on the CDR3 plus reference TRBV18 and TRBJ1-5, the full variable domain is NAGVMQNPRHLVRRRGQEARLRCSPMKGHSHVYWYRQLPEEGLKFMVYLQKENIIDESGMPKERFSAEFPKEGPSILRIQQVVRGDSAAYFCASSPMTEQPQHFGDGTRLSIL.

This sequence joins TRBV10-3 and TRBJ2-3; possibly TRBD2 for D (5 bases). V lost 11 bases, J lost 6 bases, and 12 bases lay in between. This CDR3 is built from 11 residues. Germline-derived CDR1 and CDR2 are ENHRY and SYGVKD. The CDR3 region is CASEDLDTQYF. In DNA form, the CDR3 reads TGTGCCTCGGAGGATCTTGATACGCAGTATTTT.

The J gene is TRBJ2-7, the V gene TRBV7-2, with 8 positions matching TRBD2. V lost 5 bases to trimming and J lost 4 bases; unmatched junction nucleotides: 16. Germline CDR1 is SGHTA and CDR2 is FQGNSA. The CDR3 spans 17 residues. The CDR3 region is CASSTRGLALGAYEQYF. CDR3 sequence (DNA): TGTGCCAGCAGCACCCGTGGACTAGCCCTCGGAGCTTACGAGCAGTACTTC.

This chain links TRBV11-1 with TRBJ2-5, with 11 bases fitting TRBD2. Germline V gene sequence: CDR1 SGHAT, CDR2 FQDESV (reference sequence). The V segment lost 4 bases and the J segment 4 bases; nucleotides outside the gene matches: 2. CDR3 length: 14 residues. The CDR3 DNA sequence: TGTGCCAGCAGCTATAGCGGGGGGGCAGAGACCCAGTACTTC. Amino acid sequence: CASSYSGGAETQYF.

This clone was detected only a few times. The chain is built from TRBV6-5 and TRBJ2-5; the match to TRBD2 covers 9 bases. CDR1 and CDR2 (germline): MNHEY, SVGAGI. The CDR3 is 13 residues long. The junction had 6 bases not matched to a gene; V was cut back by 8 bases and J by 5 bases. The CDR3 reads CASSGLAGETQYF. The CDR3 nucleotides read TGTGCCAGCTCTGGGCTAGCGGGGGAGACCCAGTACTTC.

This chain uses TRBV30 with TRBJ2-1; D is uncertain. Per germline, CDR1 GTSNPN and CDR2 SVGIG (reference sequence). The CDR3 loop spans 14 amino acids. The V gene lost 3 bases and the J gene lost 1 base, with 10 bases spanning the gap. The CDR3 region is CAWSRVPSYNEQFF. The CDR3, as DNA: TGTGCCTGGAGCCGGGTCCCGTCCTACAATGAGCAGTTCTTC.

This sequence joins TRBV10-3 and TRBJ1-2; 7 bases align to TRBD1. Germline loops: CDR1 ENHRY, CDR2 SYGVKD. CDR3 length: 16 residues. J lost 3 bases, V lost 4 bases, and 11 bases had no gene match. This CDR3 is CAISGGDRDGDYGYTF. The CDR3 nucleotides are TGTGCCATCAGTGGCGGAGACAGGGACGGGGACTATGGCTACACCTTC.

The chain recombines TRBV4-1 with TRBJ1-4; D is unresolved. This CDR3 contains 15 residues. Trimming took 3 bases from V and 0 from J, leaving 8 bases between them. Germline V gene sequence: CDR1 MGHRA, CDR2 YSYEKL. DNA for the CDR3: TGCGCCAGCAGCCAGGGAGCCGCAACTAATGAAAAACTGTTTTTT. Translation gives CASSQGAATNEKLFF.

The chain has TRBV27 and TRBJ2-7; D is perhaps TRBD2 (5 bases). V gave up 6 bases and J gave up 13 bases, with 28 bases separating them. The CDR3 has 15 residues. Germline V gene data show CDR1 as MNHEY and CDR2 as SMNVEV (reference sequence). The CDR3 region has the DNA TGTGCCAGCAGAAAACCGGGATTACTTCTACGAGCGGAATACTTC. Its translation is CASRKPGLLLRAEYF.

The table lists this clone with a count of one. The CDR3 is CASSLEGQGRGTEAFF. The CDR3 nucleotides are TGTGCCAGCAGCTTAGAGGGGCAGGGGAGGGGCACTGAAGCTTTCTTT. V usage is TRBV7-8 and J usage is TRBJ1-1; D may be TRBD1 (6 bases). The CDR3 sequence is 16 residues long. The germline V gene encodes CDR1 SGHVS and CDR2 FQNEAQ. Trimming shortened V by 1 base and J by 4 bases, and 16 bases separated the two germline ends.

V is TRBV11-2 and J is TRBJ2-3; perhaps TRBD1 as D (5 bases). The CDR3 extends over 14 amino acids. The V gene lost 3 bases and the J gene lost 1 base, with 8 bases spanning the gap. Germline CDR1 SGHAT, CDR2 FQNNGV. The CDR3 DNA reads as TGTGCCAGCAGCTTTCCCAGGGGCACAGATACGCAGTATTTT. Protein: CASSFPRGTDTQYF.

This chain connects TRBV12-5 to TRBJ2-1; 13 nucleotides line up with TRBD2. Germline V gene sequence: CDR1 LGHNT, CDR2 FRNRAP. The CDR3 sequence is 19 residues long. J gave up 5 bases and V 2 bases, and 12 bases lay outside the gene matches. The CDR3 nucleotides read TGTGCTAGTGGTTTGAACCTACTAGCGGGGGGGCCTTCGGACAATGAGCAGTTCTTC. It specifies CASGLNLLAGGPSDNEQFF.

The chain recombines TRBV29-1 with TRBJ1-2; D is ambiguous. Trimming stripped 0 bases from V and 2 bases from J, with 10 bases between. This CDR3 region has 14 residues. CDR1 is SQVTM, CDR2 ANQGSEA, per germline. Here the CDR3 reads CSVEDRPENYGYTF. CDR3 DNA: TGCAGCGTTGAAGATCGTCCGGAGAACTATGGCTACACCTTC. Drawing the rest from reference TRBV29-1 and TRBJ1-2, the complete variable domain is SAVISQKPSRDICQRGTSLTIQCQVDSQVTMMFWYRQQPGQSLTLIATANQGSEATYESGFVIDKFPISRPNLTFSTLTVSNMSPEDSSIYLCSVEDRPENYGYTFGSGTRLTVV.

The chain couples TRBV5-1 to TRBJ2-7; 8 bases match TRBD1. Germline V gene lookup returns CDR1 SGHRS and CDR2 YFSETQ. This CDR3 is built from 15 residues. V lost 5 bases to trimming and J lost 7 bases; unmatched junction nucleotides: 14. Here the CDR3 reads CASRLPGTGGGEQYF. The CDR3 DNA sequence: TGCGCCAGCAGACTCCCCGGGACAGGTGGAGGAGAGCAGTACTTC.

The chain couples TRBV6-5 to TRBJ2-5, with 7 bases matching TRBD2. From germline, CDR1 is MNHEY and CDR2 SVGAGI. The CDR3 has 14 residues. The ends lost 9 bases at V and 4 bases at J; junction bases unmatched: 11. Written as DNA, the CDR3 is TGTGCCAGTAGACCTTCGGGGGGAGTAGAGACCCAGTACTTC. Translated: CASRPSGGVETQYF.

This clone was counted between two and nine times. The V and J genes are TRBV15 and TRBJ1-5, with D possibly TRBD1 on 5 matching bases. V shed 6 bases and J shed 7 bases, with 13 bases lying between them. Per germline, CDR1 LNHNV and CDR2 YYDKDF (reference sequence). The CDR3 contains 13 residues. The CDR3 protein is CATSETTEQPQHF. The CDR3 bases are TGTGCCACCAGTGAAACGACAGAACAGCCCCAGCATTTT.

The V and J genes are TRBV15 and TRBJ1-1, with 8 bases lining up with TRBD1. CDR3 length: 14 residues. The junction had 11 bases not matched to a gene; V was cut back by 0 bases and J by 14 bases. Germline CDR1 and CDR2: LNHNV and YYDKDF (reference sequence). The CDR3 sequence is CATSRDRQGPLRFF. The CDR3, as DNA: TGTGCCACCAGCAGAGATCGACAGGGGCCGTTGCGGTTCTTT.

The chain couples TRBV2 to TRBJ1-4; 7 nucleotides line up with TRBD1. V gave up 6 bases and J gave up 1 base; unmatched junction bases: 5. In germline, CDR1 is SNHLY, CDR2 FYNNEI. The CDR3 is 15 amino acids. DNA for the CDR3: TGTGCCAGCAGCCTCACAGGGGTAACTAATGAAAAACTGTTTTTT. Translated, it gives CASSLTGVTNEKLFF.

The gene calls are TRBV19 and TRBJ2-6, with D tentatively TRBD2 (5 bases). In germline, CDR1 is LNHDA, CDR2 SQIVND (reference sequence). The CDR3 is 16 amino acids. Trimming pared 9 bases from V and 1 base from J, leaving 16 bases between. This CDR3 is CASTFTPGSGANVLTF. CDR3 DNA: TGTGCCAGCACCTTTACCCCGGGATCTGGGGCCAACGTCCTGACTTTC. The whole variable domain, remainder taken from reference TRBV19 and TRBJ2-6, is DGGITQSPKYLFRKEGQNVTLSCEQNLNHDAMYWYRQDPGQGLRLIYYSQIVNDFQKGDIAEGYSVSREKKESFPLTVTSAQKNPTAFYLCASTFTPGSGANVLTFGAGSRLTVL.

The chain couples TRBV5-1 to TRBJ2-7; 9 bases line up with TRBD1. The J segment lost 0 bases and the V segment lost 4 bases, leaving 17 bases of the junction unmatched. Germline values: CDR1 SGHRS, CDR2 YFSETQ. The CDR3 runs 19 residues. CDR3 amino acids: CASSPLRADRGFLSYEQYF. The CDR3 region has the DNA TGCGCCAGCAGCCCCTTACGAGCCGACAGGGGGTTCCTCTCCTACGAGCAGTACTTC.

The chain links TRBV11-2 to TRBJ1-1; 8 bases line up with TRBD1. From germline, CDR1 is SGHAT and CDR2 FQNNGV. This CDR3 comprises 17 residues. V was clipped by 1 base and J by 3 bases; unmatched bases: 10. Written as DNA, the CDR3 is TGTGCCAGCAGCTTAGGACAGGGGAAAAGAGGTGACACTGAAGCTTTCTTT. This encodes CASSLGQGKRGDTEAFF.

The chain joins TRBV5-4 to TRBJ2-2; 10 nucleotides agree with TRBD2. V trimming: 3 bases; J trimming: 5 bases; junction bases outside the gene matches: 4. Germline CDR1 and CDR2: SGHNT and YYREEE (reference sequence). The CDR3 length is 15 residues. The CDR3 sequence is CASSSSGGRTGELFF. The DNA for the CDR3 is TGTGCCAGCAGCTCTAGCGGGGGTCGAACCGGGGAGCTGTTTTTT.

The J gene is TRBJ1-3, the V gene TRBV6-5, with D possibly TRBD1 on 6 matching bases. The CDR3 extends over 15 amino acids. With 5 bases removed from V and 2 bases from J, the gap between germline ends came to 13 bases. CDR1 is MNHEY and CDR2 is SVGAGI in the germline V gene. Here the CDR3 DNA reads TGTGCCAGCAGTCAGACCTGGACAGCTGGAAACACCATATATTTT. This gives the protein CASSQTWTAGNTIYF.